This is a list of T cell receptor beta chains from one sample in a study of cytomegalovirus exposure and HLA in healthy donors. Profiling relied on immunoSEQ multiplex PCR, and the TCRdb table lists in-frame clones only, not all of them. This table holds 150,000 to 200,000 clones, 85% found once. The specimen was PBMCs. These receptors originate from a man aged 18 to 35 in good health and CMV-seropositive. CDR3s include the opening cysteine and the closing phenylalanine or tryptophan. D genes are given only for firm matches. Not all rows give a size; the values are once, few, many and, for expanded clones, a class.

v_call	d_call	clone_size	j_call	cdr3_aa	cdr3_nt
TRBV19	TRBD2	NA	TRBJ2-5	CASGAGGKETQYF	TGTGCCAGTGGAGCGGGGGGAAAAGAGACCCAGTACTTC
TRBV29-1	TRBD2	NA	TRBJ2-2	CSVEDPSGTTGELFF	TGCAGCGTTGAAGATCCTAGCGGGACCACCGGGGAGCTGTTTTTT
TRBV5-8	NA	NA	TRBJ2-3	CASSLAFAGTDTQYF	TGTGCCAGCAGCTTGGCCTTTGCGGGGACAGATACGCAGTATTTT
TRBV10-2	TRBD2	NA	TRBJ2-1	CASSDPLLAGNNEQFF	TGCGCCAGCAGTGATCCCCTACTAGCGGGAAACAATGAGCAGTTCTTC
TRBV19	NA	NA	TRBJ2-2	CASSMSGIRNTGELFF	TGTGCCAGTAGTATGAGCGGAATTCGGAACACCGGGGAGCTGTTTTTT
TRBV6-5	TRBD2	NA	TRBJ2-7	CASRTRGGLRNEQYF	TGTGCCAGCCGAACTCGGGGGGGTTTAAGGAACGAGCAGTACTTC
TRBV5-1	NA	once	TRBJ1-3	CASSLASRDSGNTIYF	TGCGCCAGCAGCTTGGCCAGCAGGGACTCTGGAAACACCATATATTTT
TRBV9	TRBD2	NA	TRBJ2-5	CASSVEASGSIGETQYF	TGTGCCAGCAGCGTAGAGGCTAGCGGGAGTATAGGAGAGACCCAGTACTTC
TRBV5-1	NA	NA	TRBJ2-5	CASSGNRKETQYF	TGCGCCAGCAGCGGAAACAGGAAAGAGACCCAGTACTTC
TRBV4-2	TRBD2	NA	TRBJ2-3	CASSQEVIGSGNTDTQYF	TGTGCCAGCAGCCAAGAGGTAATCGGTAGCGGGAACACAGATACGCAGTATTTT
TRBV28	TRBD1	few	TRBJ1-2	CASSLSLGQGGGYTF	TGTGCCAGCAGTTTATCTCTCGGACAGGGCGGCGGCTACACCTTC
TRBV30	TRBD1	few	TRBJ1-5	CALQGGLNQPQHF	TGTGCCTTGCAGGGGGGCTTGAATCAGCCCCAGCATTTT
TRBV27	NA	NA	TRBJ2-2	CASILQADPNTGELFF	TGTGCCAGCATACTCCAAGCGGATCCGAACACCGGGGAGCTGTTTTTT
TRBV13	TRBD2	NA	TRBJ2-5	CASSPRLAGGLMETQYF	TGTGCCAGCAGCCCCAGACTAGCGGGGGGGCTGATGGAGACCCAGTACTTC
TRBV4-1	TRBD2	NA	TRBJ2-7	CASSQDLGLAGPLYEQYF	TGCGCCAGCAGCCAAGATCTAGGGCTAGCGGGGCCCTTATACGAGCAGTACTTC
TRBV25-1	TRBD1	NA	TRBJ1-1	CASSRDSQNTEAFF	TGTGCCAGCAGCAGGGACAGCCAGAACACTGAAGCTTTCTTT
TRBV16	TRBD1	NA	TRBJ1-1	CASSQRDRVFQAFF	TGTGCCAGCAGCCAACGGGACAGGGTTTTCCAAGCTTTCTTT
TRBV4-2	NA	few	TRBJ1-2	CASSQGGRGLYGYTF	TGTGCCAGCAGCCAGGGAGGACGGGGACTCTATGGCTACACCTTC
TRBV7-3	TRBD2	NA	TRBJ2-5	CASSPTGLAGGLQETQYF	TGTGCCAGCAGCCCGACCGGACTAGCGGGAGGCCTTCAAGAGACCCAGTACTTC
TRBV6-1	NA	few	TRBJ1-2	CASSERALANYGYTF	TGTGCCAGCAGTGAGAGGGCCCTAGCTAACTATGGCTACACCTTC
TRBV9	NA	NA	TRBJ2-5	CASSVGLAGTGTQYF	TGTGCCAGCAGCGTAGGCCTAGCGGGGACAGGGACCCAGTACTTC
TRBV6-5	NA	NA	TRBJ1-1	CASSPQGTEAFF	TGTGCCAGCAGCCCGCAGGGAACTGAAGCTTTCTTT
TRBV9	NA	NA	TRBJ2-6	CASSRSTSSGANVLTF	TGTGCCAGCAGCCGGAGCACGAGTTCTGGGGCCAACGTCCTGACTTTC
TRBV19	TRBD1	NA	TRBJ2-5	CASSIGAGGETQYF	TGTGCCAGTAGTATTGGGGCAGGGGGAGAGACCCAGTACTTC
TRBV7-8	NA	NA	TRBJ1-1	CASSRRRGDTEAFF	TGTGCCAGCAGCCGCCGCAGGGGTGACACTGAAGCTTTCTTT
TRBV6-5	TRBD2	NA	TRBJ2-1	CASSGGGPNEQFF	TGTGCCAGCAGCGGGGGGGGGCCCAATGAGCAGTTCTTC
TRBV9	NA	once	TRBJ2-7	CASSATEGVYEQYF	TGTGCCAGCAGCGCGACAGAAGGGGTCTACGAGCAGTACTTC
TRBV5-1	TRBD1	NA	TRBJ2-3	CATQGEDTQYF	TGCGCCACCCAGGGGGAGGATACGCAGTATTTT
TRBV30	TRBD1	NA	TRBJ1-1	CAWGQGNVEAFF	TGTGCCTGGGGACAGGGGAATGTAGAAGCTTTCTTT
TRBV5-1	NA	NA	TRBJ2-5	CASSLPGYPETQYF	TGCGCCAGCAGCTTACCAGGGTATCCCGAGACCCAGTACTTC
TRBV25-1	NA	NA	TRBJ2-7	CASSEFGVPYEQYF	TGTGCCAGCAGTGAATTCGGGGTCCCCTACGAGCAGTACTTC
TRBV29-1	TRBD1	once	TRBJ1-1	CSMHRGPNTEAFF	TGCAGCATGCACAGGGGCCCGAACACTGAAGCTTTCTTT
TRBV30	TRBD1	NA	TRBJ2-3	CAWSEQGADTQYF	TGTGCCTGGAGTGAGCAGGGGGCAGATACGCAGTATTTT
TRBV9	NA	NA	TRBJ2-7	CASSVGVAGIGEQYF	TGTGCCAGCAGCGTAGGGGTAGCAGGGATTGGCGAGCAGTACTTC
TRBV11-3	NA	NA	TRBJ1-1	CASNFYTGANTEAFF	TGTGCCAGCAATTTCTATACGGGAGCTAACACTGAAGCTTTCTTT
TRBV6-1	NA	many	TRBJ2-1	CASRDTIVNEQFF	TGTGCCAGCAGGGACACCATTGTGAATGAGCAGTTCTTC
TRBV7-8	NA	NA	TRBJ2-5	CASSPTGETQYF	TGTGCCAGCAGCCCCACCGGTGAGACCCAGTACTTC
TRBV7-8	NA	few	TRBJ2-5	CASSLAESSQETQYF	TGTGCCAGCAGCTTAGCGGAGTCCAGCCAAGAGACCCAGTACTTC
TRBV28	TRBD1	NA	TRBJ2-7	CASSIPGQGTYEQYF	TGTGCCAGCAGTATTCCGGGACAGGGGACCTACGAGCAGTACTTC
TRBV7-7	TRBD2	NA	TRBJ2-5	CASSLGGTSGQETQYF	TGTGCCAGCAGCTTAGGGGGGACTAGCGGGCAAGAGACCCAGTACTTC
TRBV5-1	TRBD1	NA	TRBJ1-4	CASSFQGDGEKLFF	TGCGCCAGCAGCTTTCAGGGGGATGGTGAAAAACTGTTTTTT
TRBV6-6	NA	once	TRBJ1-1	CASSFSQGLNTEAFF	TGTGCCAGCAGTTTCTCTCAGGGCTTGAACACTGAAGCTTTCTTT
TRBV6-6	TRBD2	NA	TRBJ2-5	CASTGTSGMYQETQYF	TGTGCCAGCACGGGGACTAGCGGAATGTACCAAGAGACCCAGTACTTC